This TCR beta chain was captured by sequencing in a study of OX40 agonist ivuxolimab in advanced cancers. For context, the study as a whole: The costimulatory receptor OX40 (CD134) was targeted by ivuxolimab, a fully human IgG2 agonistic monoclonal antibody. Intravenous ivuxolimab was administered to patients every 2 weeks at six dose levels: 0.01, 0.1, 0.3, 1.5, 3 and 10 mg/kg. Partial responses occurred in three dose-escalation patients, of whom one had hepatocellular carcinoma and two had cutaneous melanoma. Patients were allowed to have had prior anti-PD-1, anti-PD-L1 or anti-CTLA-4 therapy, and 40% to 45% of the dose-escalation patients had been treated with checkpoint inhibitors. The paper reports the monotherapy dose-escalation portion (N of about 54 patients) of the phase I ivuxolimab trial. The point of sequencing TCRbeta in the periphery was to test whether ivuxolimab changed TCR sequence diversity and drove clonal T-cell expansion. Of the approximately 50 dose-escalation patients, hepatocellular carcinoma was present in about 20, melanoma in around 15, renal cell carcinoma in 9 and head and neck cancer in 9. A male proportion of under 85% and a mean age of 60 years, ranging from about 20 to 79, were recorded for the dose-escalation cohort.

For sequencing of the TCRbeta CDR3 region, genomic DNA was extracted from the sorted cells. The immunoSEQ Assay was used for sequencing of TCRbeta CDR3 regions. Held by TCRdb, this immuneACCESS table contains in-frame sequences only and omits some clones. Under half of the omission traces to an unresolved V gene where checked; the cause of the rest is unknown. Counted in this sample were about 67,000 clones; about 85% of them appeared once. The ten largest clones add up to 2% to 2.5% of the sample. The trial excluded patients who had a history of autoimmune disease or were on systemic immunosuppression. Peripheral blood for TCR sequencing was collected from all dose cohorts at baseline, on cycle 4 day 1, and on cycle 7 day 1. The samples were taken from a phase I, first-in-human, multicenter, open-label dose-escalation trial of ivuxolimab. Adults with locally advanced or metastatic melanoma, renal cell carcinoma, hepatocellular carcinoma or head and neck squamous cell carcinoma were enrolled in the trial. CD4+ and CD8+ T cells were sorted separately from peripheral blood before TCR sequencing.

Summary of the overall study and its limitations: The antigen specificity of the peripheral T cells that underwent clonal expansion was not determined. At doses of 0.1 to 3.0 mg/kg, clonal expansion of both CD4+ and CD8+ blood T cells was observed from baseline to week 6. After ivuxolimab, CD8+ T cells had more expanded clones than CD4+ T cells on average. Low levels of normalized T-cell clonal expansion were also seen in some patients who did not respond. In the 0.1-3.0 mg/kg groups, partial responders were among the patients with the lowest normalized peripheral clonal expansion, particularly in CD8+ T cells.

In regard to this clone: Its recognized antigen is unknown. Base qualities were left out, and no much larger clone turns up one base away.

This specimen consisted of CD4+ or CD8+ T cells sorted from blood, obtained in a trial of the OX40 agonist ivuxolimab. This TCR was recovered from an adult with an advanced solid tumor such as melanoma, head and neck, liver or kidney cancer.

The nucleotide sequence is given as TGTGCCAGCAGTCCCCTGGAGCGAGAGACCCAGTACTTC. Its translation is CASSPLERETQYF. The V and J genes are TRBV28 and TRBJ2-5; too little of a D gene remains to name it. CDR3 length: 13 amino acids, cysteine to phenylalanine. Left in the record is the CDR3 DNA by itself, 39 bases read in frame from the first base. Relative to germline, V is 5 bases shorter and J is 4 bases shorter, with 11 bases between their ends. Based on the germline V gene, the CDR1 and CDR2 sequences are MDHEN and SYDVKM.